The next 27 T cell receptor beta chains were all read from a single sample in a study of shared clonotypes between healthy human individuals. The repertoire was sequenced with immunoSEQ multiplex PCR; TCRdb's copy has only in-frame clones and lacks some. The table has 2 million to 3 million clones, approximately 94% seen once. The sample consisted of naive CD4+ T cells from PBMCs. Subset indicated: CD45RA+ positively selected. These receptors were taken from a young man in good health. Some clones in this sample may be carry-over from other donors' samples.

In the case of this clone: This CDR3 is also generated by other DNA sequences in the sample. V and J are TRBV5-1 and TRBJ2-3, with TRBD2 matching over 9 bases. The CDR3 covers 16 residues. In germline, CDR1 is SGHRS, CDR2 YFSETQ. J gave up 1 base and V 0 bases, and 3 bases lay outside the gene matches. This CDR3 is CASSLALAGGTDTQYF. The CDR3 DNA follows: TGCGCCAGCAGCTTGGCCTTAGCGGGGGGCACAGATACGCAGTATTTT.

As to this clone: This sample includes further DNA sequences coding for the same CDR3. The rearrangement uses TRBV15 and TRBJ1-2; D might be TRBD1 (5 bases). Trimming took 1 base from V and 8 from J, leaving 14 bases between them. The germline V gene encodes CDR1 LNHNV and CDR2 YYDKDF (reference sequence). This CDR3 is built from 14 residues. The CDR3 is CATSRGGREGGYTF. The CDR3 bases are TGTGCCACCAGCAGAGGAGGCAGGGAGGGCGGCTACACCTTC.

The V and J genes are TRBV7-6 and TRBJ1-3; D gene ambiguous. CDR1 and CDR2 (germline): SGHVS, FNYEAQ. V was shortened by 5 bases and J by 4 bases, with 9 bases between the two germline ends. The CDR3 spans 13 residues. The CDR3 region is CASSDWRGNTIYF. The CDR3 nucleotides are TGTGCCAGCAGCGACTGGAGAGGAAACACCATATATTTT.

The CDR3: CASSFADRDRGPRGTGELFF. The CDR3 DNA is TGCGCCAGCAGCTTCGCCGATCGGGACAGAGGGCCTCGTGGGACCGGGGAGCTGTTTTTT. The chain carries TRBV5-1 and TRBJ2-2; TRBD1 matches 7 bases. Looked up from germline, CDR1 is SGHRS and CDR2 is YFSETQ. The CDR3 is 20 amino acids. V dropped 2 bases and J dropped 5; count of bases not matched to a gene: 21.

The chain has TRBV7-7 and TRBJ2-1; D might be TRBD1 (6 bases). V lost 5 bases and J 6 bases, leaving 17 bases between the germline ends. The germline V gene has CDR1 SSHAT and CDR2 FNYEAQ (reference sequence). The CDR3 is 15 amino acids. DNA of the CDR3: TGTGCCAGCAGCCCCGGACCAGGGGTGTTCAATGAGCAGTTCTTC. This gives the protein CASSPGPGVFNEQFF.

As regards this clone: The sample has other DNA sequences that encode this CDR3 too. The chain uses TRBV28 and TRBJ1-2; a possible D gene is TRBD1 (5 bases). The CDR3 extends over 14 amino acids. Germline V gene data show CDR1 as MDHEN and CDR2 as SYDVKM. The V end was cut by 2 bases, the J end by 0 bases, with 7 bases between. The CDR3 nucleotides are TGTGCCAGCAGTTTACAGGGAGCTAACTATGGCTACACCTTC. Protein: CASSLQGANYGYTF.

The chain joins TRBV9 to TRBJ2-1; no clear D. The germline V gene has CDR1 SGDLS and CDR2 YYNGEE. The CDR3 sequence is 13 residues long. V gave up 4 bases and J gave up 4 bases, with 9 bases separating them. CDR3 loop: CASSYGPYNEQFF. CDR3 bases: TGTGCCAGCAGCTATGGACCGTACAATGAGCAGTTCTTC.

V and J are TRBV5-4 and TRBJ1-3; D may be TRBD1 (5 bases). The CDR3 is 15 amino acids. V was cut by 4 bases and J by 1 base, with 12 bases left in between. Germline CDR1 reads SGHNT; CDR2 reads YYREEE (reference sequence). The CDR3 DNA is TGTGCCAGCAGCGCTGGTCAGGGTTCTGGAAACACCATATATTTT. The encoded protein is CASSAGQGSGNTIYF. The entire variable domain, with the rest obtained from reference TRBV5-4 and TRBJ1-3, is as follows: ETGVTQSPTHLIKTRGQQVTLRCSSQSGHNTVSWYQQALGQGPQFIFQYYREEENGRGNFPPRFSGLQFPNYSSELNVNALELDDSALYLCASSAGQGSGNTIYFGEGSWLTVV.

The chain links TRBV11-2 to TRBJ1-3, with D possibly TRBD1 on 6 matching bases. The length of the CDR3 is 14 residues. From germline, CDR1 is SGHAT and CDR2 FQNNGV. The ends were cut back, 8 bases at V and 0 bases at J, with 11 bases in the middle. The DNA of the CDR3 is TGTGCCAGCGGCCACAGGGACTCTGGAAACACCATATATTTT. Translation: CASGHRDSGNTIYF.

This chain links TRBV15 with TRBJ2-6; a possible D gene is TRBD1 (5 bases). Trimming stripped 3 bases from V and 0 bases from J, with 12 bases between. This CDR3 has 17 residues. Germline V gene lookup returns CDR1 LNHNV and CDR2 YYDKDF (reference sequence). As DNA, the CDR3 is TGTGCCACCAGCAGTCGTGGACACCGCTCTGGGGCCAACGTCCTGACTTTC. It yields the protein CATSSRGHRSGANVLTF.

This rearrangement joins TRBV4-1 to TRBJ1-5, with a weak D call TRBD1 (6 bases). Germline CDR1 is MGHRA and CDR2 is YSYEKL. The CDR3 runs to 19 residues. The V and J ends lost 0 bases and 7 bases respectively, with 25 bases between them. The CDR3 nucleotides are TGCGCCAGCAGCCAAGACCCTCCCCTATCTTACAGGGTACGACAGCCCCAGCATTTT. This codes for CASSQDPPLSYRVRQPQHF.

The CDR3 sequence is CASSDSARTSGRANEQFF. Written as DNA, the CDR3 is TGTGCCAGCAGTGATTCCGCCCGGACTAGCGGGAGGGCCAATGAGCAGTTCTTC. The chain links TRBV25-1 to TRBJ2-1, with 15 nucleotides matching TRBD2. CDR1 is MGHDK and CDR2 is SYGVNS in the germline V gene. V dropped 3 bases and J dropped 6; count of bases not matched to a gene: 9. This CDR3 is 18 amino acids long. The variable domain in full, with the rest retrieved from reference TRBV25-1 and TRBJ2-1, is EADIYQTPRYLVIGTGKKITLECSQTMGHDKMYWYQQDPGMELHLIHYSYGVNSTEKGDLSSESTVSRIRTEHFPLTLESARPSHTSQYLCASSDSARTSGRANEQFFGPGTRLTVL.

Points on this clone: The sample carries other DNA sequences with the same CDR3. The V and J genes are TRBV18 and TRBJ1-5; 7 bases are shared with TRBD1. Germline lookup yields CDR1 KGHSH and CDR2 LQKENI. CDR3 length equals 13 residues. Germline trimming cut 4 bases from V and 4 bases from J; bases unmatched to any gene: 1. This chain's CDR3 is CASSRQGNQPQHF. CDR3 in DNA: TGTGCCAGCTCACGACAGGGAAATCAGCCCCAGCATTTT.

J is TRBJ1-5 and V is TRBV10-2; TRBD1 is a possible D gene (5 bases). Per germline, CDR1 WSHSY and CDR2 SAAADI. V lost 6 bases to trimming and J lost 5 bases, with 17 bases between them. There are 15 residues in the CDR3. The CDR3: CASSEIKGDYQPQHF. In nucleotides, the CDR3 is TGCGCCAGCAGCGAGATCAAAGGGGACTATCAGCCCCAGCATTTT.

The J gene is TRBJ1-2, the V gene TRBV19; D is undetermined. V dropped 4 bases and J dropped 8 bases, with 17 bases sitting between them. The CDR3 length is 14 residues. Germline assignment: CDR1 LNHDA and CDR2 SQIVND (reference sequence). The CDR3 region has the DNA TGTGCCAGTAGTACTGACTCGTGGGCGGCAGGCTACACCTTC. Translated, it gives CASSTDSWAAGYTF.

This clone was seen only once. The genes are TRBV18 and TRBJ2-3, with 9 nucleotides matching TRBD1. The V gene end was trimmed by 4 bases and the J gene end by 6 bases; junction bases not matched to a gene: 8. Germline assignment: CDR1 KGHSH and CDR2 LQKENI. The CDR3 extends over 15 amino acids. The CDR3 here is CASSLPGQGGDTQYF. The CDR3 region has the DNA TGTGCCAGCTCACTCCCGGGACAGGGAGGCGATACGCAGTATTTT.

The chain has TRBV27 and TRBJ1-1, with D perhaps matching TRBD1 (5 bases). The CDR3 spans 14 residues. V was shortened by 1 base and J by 6 bases, with 12 bases between the two germline ends. Germline-derived CDR1 and CDR2 are MNHEY and SMNVEV (reference sequence). This chain's CDR3 is CASSLWGRKAEAFF. CDR3 nucleotide sequence: TGTGCCAGCAGTTTATGGGGCAGGAAGGCTGAAGCTTTCTTT.

V is TRBV18 and J is TRBJ2-4; D is unresolved. Deletions cut 0 bases from V and 1 base from J, with 7 bases between. The CDR3 runs 15 residues. Germline V gives CDR1 KGHSH, CDR2 LQKENI. The DNA of the CDR3 is TGTGCCAGCTCACCACCACCTCCCGCCAAAAACATTCAGTACTTC. It codes for CASSPPPPAKNIQYF. The full variable domain, with the rest looked up from reference TRBV18 and TRBJ2-4, is NAGVMQNPRHLVRRRGQEARLRCSPMKGHSHVYWYRQLPEEGLKFMVYLQKENIIDESGMPKERFSAEFPKEGPSILRIQQVVRGDSAAYFCASSPPPPAKNIQYFGAGTRLSVL.

V usage is TRBV27 and J usage is TRBJ2-5; TRBD2 aligns across 7 bases. This CDR3 comprises 14 residues. Germline-derived CDR1 and CDR2 are MNHEY and SMNVEV (reference sequence). V trimming: 6 bases; J trimming: 11 bases; junction bases outside the gene matches: 15. CDR3 bases: TGTGCCAGCAGACAAAAGGCCTCACTAGCGCGGCAGTACTTC. Protein sequence: CASRQKASLARQYF.

CDR3 DNA sequence: TGTGCCAGCAGCACGGGGATACTTAGCAATCAGCCCCAGCATTTT. It translates to CASSTGILSNQPQHF. The chain combines TRBV28 with TRBJ1-5; D is unclear. This CDR3 has 15 residues. Germline V lookup: CDR1 MDHEN, CDR2 SYDVKM. Trimming cost V 6 bases and J 0 bases, with 12 bases left between them.

The rearrangement links TRBV27 to TRBJ1-1, with D maybe TRBD1 (6 bases). The germline gives CDR1 MNHEY, CDR2 SMNVEV (reference sequence). V was pared by 4 bases and J by 1 base, with 10 bases between. This CDR3 is 14 amino acids long. CDR3 in amino acids: CASSSPQGNTEAFF. In DNA form, the CDR3 reads TGTGCCAGCAGTTCCCCACAGGGGAACACTGAAGCTTTCTTT.

To note about this clone: Different DNA sequences within this sample yield the same CDR3. The chain joins TRBV5-4 to TRBJ2-5, with D uncertain. Germline CDR1 and CDR2: SGHNT and YYREEE (reference sequence). CDR3 length: 12 residues. V lost 0 bases to trimming and J lost 5 bases, with 5 bases between them. The DNA for the CDR3 is TGTGCCAGCAGCTTGGTTGGGGAGACCCAGTACTTC. Translating it yields CASSLVGETQYF.

The chain carries TRBV5-1 and TRBJ1-2, with TRBD1 as a possible D gene (6 bases). CDR3 length equals 14 residues. Trimming left V 3 bases short and J 2 bases short, with 11 bases between. The germline gives CDR1 SGHRS, CDR2 YFSETQ. DNA of the CDR3: TGCGCCAGCAGCTGGGACACGAAGAACTATGGCTACACCTTC. Translating it yields CASSWDTKNYGYTF.

The chain joins TRBV30 to TRBJ1-3; perhaps TRBD1 as D (6 bases). Trimming shortened V by 1 base and J by 0 bases, and 10 bases separated the two germline ends. The CDR3 is made up of 15 amino acids. Germline CDR1 GTSNPN, CDR2 SVGIG (reference sequence). The CDR3 sequence is CAWSEGGISGNTIYF. CDR3 DNA sequence: TGTGCCTGGAGTGAAGGGGGGATCTCTGGAAACACCATATATTTT. Supplemented by reference TRBV30 and TRBJ1-3, the full variable domain reads SQTIHQWPATLVQPVGSPLSLECTVEGTSNPNLYWYRQAAGRGLQLLFYSVGIGQISSEVPQNLSASRPQDRQFILSSKKLLLSDSGFYLCAWSEGGISGNTIYFGEGSWLTVV.

This clone was recorded once. The chain is built from TRBV5-1 and TRBJ1-1; the D gene is possibly TRBD1 (6 bases). The length of the CDR3 is 15 residues. Germline CDR1 reads SGHRS; CDR2 reads YFSETQ. V lost 0 bases and J lost 5, with 14 bases in between. The CDR3 DNA is TGCGCCAGCAGCTTGGTGATTCCGGGGGCGACTGAAGCTTTCTTT. Its protein product is CASSLVIPGATEAFF.

The V and J genes are TRBV7-9 and TRBJ1-1; no clear D gene. Germline V gives CDR1 SEHNR, CDR2 FQNEAQ (reference sequence). The V end lost 0 bases, the J end lost 1 base, and 12 bases lay between the germline ends. The CDR3 loop spans 16 amino acids. Written as DNA, the CDR3 is TGTGCCAGCAGCTTAGCATCTTGGCGACGGAACACTGAAGCTTTCTTT. As protein: CASSLASWRRNTEAFF.

This clone was seen only a few times. At the DNA level, this CDR3 is encoded by other sequences in the same sample as well. The V gene is TRBV10-3, the J gene TRBJ2-7; D unresolved. The CDR3 runs to 12 residues. V was clipped by 0 bases and J by 1 base, with 1 base between them. Germline CDR1 ENHRY, CDR2 SYGVKD. In DNA form, the CDR3 reads TGTGCCATCAGTGAGTCTTCCTACGAGCAGTACTTC. This encodes CAISESSYEQYF.